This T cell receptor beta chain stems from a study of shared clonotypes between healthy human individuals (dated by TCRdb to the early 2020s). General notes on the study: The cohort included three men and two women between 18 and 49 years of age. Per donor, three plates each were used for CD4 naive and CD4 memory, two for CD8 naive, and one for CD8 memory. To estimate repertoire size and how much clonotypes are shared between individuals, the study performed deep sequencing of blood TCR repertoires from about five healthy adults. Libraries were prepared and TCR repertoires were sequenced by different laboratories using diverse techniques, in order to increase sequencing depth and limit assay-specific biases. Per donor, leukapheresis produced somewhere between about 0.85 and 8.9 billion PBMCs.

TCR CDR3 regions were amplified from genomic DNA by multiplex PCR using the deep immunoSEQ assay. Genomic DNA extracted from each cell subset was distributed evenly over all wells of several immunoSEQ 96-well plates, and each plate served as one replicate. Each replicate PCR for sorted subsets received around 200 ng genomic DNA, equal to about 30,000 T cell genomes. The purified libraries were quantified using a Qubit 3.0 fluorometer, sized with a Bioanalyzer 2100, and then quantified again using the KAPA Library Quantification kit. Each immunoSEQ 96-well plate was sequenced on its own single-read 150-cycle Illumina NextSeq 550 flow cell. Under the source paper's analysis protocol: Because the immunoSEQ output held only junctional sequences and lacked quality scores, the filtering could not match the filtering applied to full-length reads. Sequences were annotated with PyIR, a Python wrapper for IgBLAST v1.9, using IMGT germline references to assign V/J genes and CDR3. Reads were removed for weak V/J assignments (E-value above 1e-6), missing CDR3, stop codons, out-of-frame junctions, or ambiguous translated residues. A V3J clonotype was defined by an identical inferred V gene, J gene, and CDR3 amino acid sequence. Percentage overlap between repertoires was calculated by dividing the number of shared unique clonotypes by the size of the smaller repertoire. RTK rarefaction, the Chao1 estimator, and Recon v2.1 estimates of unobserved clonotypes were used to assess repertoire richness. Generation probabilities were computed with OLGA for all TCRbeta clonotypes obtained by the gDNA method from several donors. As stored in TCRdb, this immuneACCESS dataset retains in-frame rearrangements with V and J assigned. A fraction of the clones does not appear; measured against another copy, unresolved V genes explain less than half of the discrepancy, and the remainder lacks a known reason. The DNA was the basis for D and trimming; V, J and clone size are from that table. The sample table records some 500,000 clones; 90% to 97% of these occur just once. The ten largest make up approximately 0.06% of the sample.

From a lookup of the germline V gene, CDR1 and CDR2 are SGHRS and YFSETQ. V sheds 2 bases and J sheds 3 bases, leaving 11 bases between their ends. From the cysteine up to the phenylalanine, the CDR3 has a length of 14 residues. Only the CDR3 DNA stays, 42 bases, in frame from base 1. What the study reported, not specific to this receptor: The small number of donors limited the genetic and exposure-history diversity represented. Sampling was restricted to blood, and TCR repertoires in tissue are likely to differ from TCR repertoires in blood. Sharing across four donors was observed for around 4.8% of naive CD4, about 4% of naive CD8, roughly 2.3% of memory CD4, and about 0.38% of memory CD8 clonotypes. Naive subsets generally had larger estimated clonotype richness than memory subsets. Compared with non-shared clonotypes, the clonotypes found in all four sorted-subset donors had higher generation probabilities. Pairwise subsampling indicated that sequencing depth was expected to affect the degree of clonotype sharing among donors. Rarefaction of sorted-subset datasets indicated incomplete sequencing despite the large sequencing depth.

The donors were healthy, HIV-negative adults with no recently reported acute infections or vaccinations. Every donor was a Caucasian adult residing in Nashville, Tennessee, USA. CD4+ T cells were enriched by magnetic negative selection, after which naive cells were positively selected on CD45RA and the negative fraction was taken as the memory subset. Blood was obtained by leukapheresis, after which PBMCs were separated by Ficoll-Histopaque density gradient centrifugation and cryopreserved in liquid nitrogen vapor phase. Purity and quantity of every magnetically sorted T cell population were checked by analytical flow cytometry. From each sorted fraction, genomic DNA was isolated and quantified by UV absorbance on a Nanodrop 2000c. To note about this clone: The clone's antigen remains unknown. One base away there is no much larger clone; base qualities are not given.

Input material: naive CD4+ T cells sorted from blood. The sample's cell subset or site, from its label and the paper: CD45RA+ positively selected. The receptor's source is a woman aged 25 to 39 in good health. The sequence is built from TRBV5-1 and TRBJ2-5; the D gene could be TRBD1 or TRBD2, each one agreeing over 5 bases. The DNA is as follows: TGCGCCAGCAGCTTCGGGGCGAGGGAAGAGACCCAGTACTTC. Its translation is CASSFGAREETQYF.